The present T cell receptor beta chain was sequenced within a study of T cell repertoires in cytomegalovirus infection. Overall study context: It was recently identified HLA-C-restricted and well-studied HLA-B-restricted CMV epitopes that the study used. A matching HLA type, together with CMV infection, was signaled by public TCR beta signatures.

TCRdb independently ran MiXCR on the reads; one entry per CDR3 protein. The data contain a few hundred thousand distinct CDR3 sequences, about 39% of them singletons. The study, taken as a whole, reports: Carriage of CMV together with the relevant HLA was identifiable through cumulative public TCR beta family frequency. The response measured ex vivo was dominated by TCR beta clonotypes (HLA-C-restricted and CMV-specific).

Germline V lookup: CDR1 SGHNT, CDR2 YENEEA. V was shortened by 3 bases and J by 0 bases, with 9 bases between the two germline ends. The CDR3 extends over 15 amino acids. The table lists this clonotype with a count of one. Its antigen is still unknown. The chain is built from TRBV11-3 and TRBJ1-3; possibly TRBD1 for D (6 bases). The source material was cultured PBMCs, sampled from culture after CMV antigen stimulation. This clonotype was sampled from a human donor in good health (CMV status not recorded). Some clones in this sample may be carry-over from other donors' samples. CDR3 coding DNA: TGTGCCAGCAGCTTGGACAGCCTCTCTGGAAACACCATATATTTT. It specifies CASSLDSLSGNTIYF. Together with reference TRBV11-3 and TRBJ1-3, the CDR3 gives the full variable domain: EAGVVQSPRYKIIEKKQPVAFWCNPISGHNTLYWYLQNLGQGPELLIRYENEEAVDDSQLPKDRFSAERLKGVDSTLKIQPAELGDSAVYLCASSLDSLSGNTIYFGEGSWLTVV.